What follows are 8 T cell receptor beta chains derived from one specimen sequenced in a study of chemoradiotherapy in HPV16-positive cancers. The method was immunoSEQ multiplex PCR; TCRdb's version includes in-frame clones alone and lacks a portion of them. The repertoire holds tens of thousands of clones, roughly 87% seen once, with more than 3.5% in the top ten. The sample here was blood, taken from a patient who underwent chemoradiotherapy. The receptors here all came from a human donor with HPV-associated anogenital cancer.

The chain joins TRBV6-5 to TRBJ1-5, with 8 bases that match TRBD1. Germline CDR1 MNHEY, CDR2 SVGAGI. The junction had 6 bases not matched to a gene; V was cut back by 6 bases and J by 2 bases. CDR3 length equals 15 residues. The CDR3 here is CASRPTGVGNQPQHF. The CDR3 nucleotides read TGTGCCAGCAGACCGACAGGGGTTGGCAATCAGCCCCAGCATTTT.

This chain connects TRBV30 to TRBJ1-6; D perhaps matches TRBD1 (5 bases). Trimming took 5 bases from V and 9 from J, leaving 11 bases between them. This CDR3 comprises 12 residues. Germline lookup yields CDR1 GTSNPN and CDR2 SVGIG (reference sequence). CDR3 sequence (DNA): TGTGCCTGGGGGGACGTTTCTTCACCCCTCCACTTT. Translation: CAWGDVSSPLHF.

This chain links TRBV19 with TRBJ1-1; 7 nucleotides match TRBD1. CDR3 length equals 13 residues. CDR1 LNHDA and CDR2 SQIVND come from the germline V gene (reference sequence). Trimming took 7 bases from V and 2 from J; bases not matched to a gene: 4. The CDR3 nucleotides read TGTGCCAGTATGGGGACAGTTAACACTGAAGCTTTCTTT. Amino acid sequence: CASMGTVNTEAFF.

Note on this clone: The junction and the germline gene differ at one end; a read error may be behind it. The CDR3 nucleotides read TGTGCCAGTAGTATAAGAGGTAGCGGGGCACATCTATTC. Amino acid sequence: CASSIRGSGAHLF. The V gene is TRBV19, the J gene TRBJ2-4, with 8 bases lining up with TRBD2. Germline values: CDR1 LNHDA, CDR2 SQIVND (reference sequence). The CDR3 length is 13 residues.

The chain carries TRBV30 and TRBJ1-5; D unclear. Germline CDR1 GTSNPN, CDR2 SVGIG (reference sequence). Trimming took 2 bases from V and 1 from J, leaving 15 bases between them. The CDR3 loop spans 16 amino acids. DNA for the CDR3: TGTGCCTGGAGTCGAAGGGAGGGTTGGAGCAATCAGCCCCAGCATTTT. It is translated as CAWSRREGWSNQPQHF.

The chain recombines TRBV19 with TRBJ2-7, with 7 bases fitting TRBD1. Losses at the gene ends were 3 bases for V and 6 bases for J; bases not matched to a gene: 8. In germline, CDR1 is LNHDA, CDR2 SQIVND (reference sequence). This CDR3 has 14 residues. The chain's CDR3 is CASSILQGSGEQYF. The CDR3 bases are TGTGCCAGTAGTATCTTACAGGGGAGCGGCGAGCAGTACTTC. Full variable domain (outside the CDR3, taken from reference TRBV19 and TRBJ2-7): DGGITQSPKYLFRKEGQNVTLSCEQNLNHDAMYWYRQDPGQGLRLIYYSQIVNDFQKGDIAEGYSVSREKKESFPLTVTSAQKNPTAFYLCASSILQGSGEQYFGPGTRLTVT.

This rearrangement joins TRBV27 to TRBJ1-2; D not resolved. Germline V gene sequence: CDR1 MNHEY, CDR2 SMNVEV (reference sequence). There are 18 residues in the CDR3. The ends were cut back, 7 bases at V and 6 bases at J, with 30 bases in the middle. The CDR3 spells CASNYVGRRDLKFDGYTF. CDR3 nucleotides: TGTGCCAGCAATTACGTGGGCAGGCGGGATCTCAAGTTCGATGGCTACACCTTC.

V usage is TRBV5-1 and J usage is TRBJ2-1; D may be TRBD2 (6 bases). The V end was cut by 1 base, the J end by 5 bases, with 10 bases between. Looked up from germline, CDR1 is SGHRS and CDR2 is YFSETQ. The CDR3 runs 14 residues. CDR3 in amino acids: CASSLSGVNNEQFF. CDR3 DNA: TGCGCCAGCAGCTTGTCGGGGGTAAACAATGAGCAGTTCTTC.